This T cell receptor beta chain stems from a study of blood T cell repertoires in COVID-19. Overall study context: Acute and convalescent COVID-19 samples came from the United States, Italy and Spain.

This clone was observed a single time. As processed by the authors: From reference gene primer amplification, estimates of nucleated cell counts were derived. The assay was immunoSEQ multiplex PCR, and TCRdb's table has in-frame clones only and misses some. That table supplies the V and J calls and clone size; D and trimming were determined from the DNA. The data show roughly 410,000 clones, with around 87% seen just once and roughly 2.1% held by the top ten. The receptor's source is a woman aged 55-69 years with COVID-19, enrolled during active disease. The sequencing input was peripheral blood.

The CDR3 nucleotides read TGTGCCAGCAGTGATGATGACAGAAATTTCTATGGCTACACCTTC. Translated: CASSDDDRNFYGYTF. The rearrangement joins TRBV2 to TRBJ1-2, with D possibly TRBD1 on 5 matching bases. The length of the CDR3 is 15 residues. Germline CDR1 is SNHLY and CDR2 is FYNNEI. The germline V and J ends were trimmed by 3 bases and 4 bases, with 15 bases remaining between them.